Below, 24 T cell receptor beta chains from the same sample are listed, as sequenced in a study of Ad26.COV2.S vaccination and SARS-CoV-2 variants. Only in-frame clones appear in the TCRdb table, and some are missing; sequencing was by immunoSEQ multiplex PCR. This sample carries 350,000 to 450,000 clones, 85% of them seen once, and the ten largest clones take approximately 3.5%. The treatment denotes: approximately 18 received Ad26.COV2.S at low or high dose, single or two shots; five or six received placebo; per-sample allocation not given. Samples analyzed were those drawn on day 63 after the first vaccine or placebo injection. The sample was peripheral blood, taken in a trial of Ad26.COV2.S vaccine versus placebo. These receptors came from a person aged 18 to 65 who received the Ad26.COV2.S COVID-19 vaccine or a placebo.

J is TRBJ2-7 and V is TRBV29-1; 14 bases are shared with TRBD2. The CDR3 is 14 residues long. Germline loops: CDR1 SQVTM, CDR2 ANQGSEA. The trim removed 5 bases at V and 5 bases at J, leaving 5 bases unmatched. The CDR3 reads CSVWTSGRTHEQYF. The CDR3 region has the DNA TGCAGCGTTTGGACTAGCGGGAGGACCCACGAGCAGTACTTC.

This clone was counted a single time. The chain uses TRBV10-3 and TRBJ1-5, with D perhaps matching TRBD1 (5 bases). The length of the CDR3 is 13 residues. CDR1 is ENHRY, CDR2 SYGVKD, per germline. V dropped 11 bases and J dropped 4 bases, with 15 bases sitting between them. CDR3 in DNA: TGTGCCGTAGCATTCTCAGGGAATCAGCCCCAGCATTTT. Protein: CAVAFSGNQPQHF.

The chain has TRBV30 and TRBJ1-1; D gene ambiguous. CDR1 GTSNPN and CDR2 SVGIG come from the germline V gene (reference sequence). With 0 bases removed from V and 4 bases from J, the gap between germline ends came to 12 bases. This CDR3 is built from 14 residues. The CDR3 here is CAWSVKGSGTEAFF. CDR3 sequence (DNA): TGTGCCTGGAGTGTTAAGGGCAGCGGCACTGAAGCTTTCTTT.

V and J are TRBV5-1 and TRBJ2-5, with D possibly matching TRBD2 (6 bases). Trimming took off 3 bases at V and 4 bases at J, with 13 bases between the two ends. The V gene's germline CDR1 is SGHRS and CDR2 YFSETQ. CDR3 length equals 14 residues. Written as DNA, the CDR3 is TGCGCCAGCAGCTGGGCGGGAACAAGAGAGACCCAGTACTTC. Translating gives CASSWAGTRETQYF. Supplemented by reference TRBV5-1 and TRBJ2-5, the full variable domain reads KAGVTQTPRYLIKTRGQQVTLSCSPISGHRSVSWYQQTPGQGLQFLFEYFSETQRNKGNFPGRFSGRQFSNSRSEMNVSTLELGDSALYLCASSWAGTRETQYFGPGTRLLVL.

The CDR3 bases are TGCAGTGCTACCCGGTACGGGTCCCAGCATTTT. Translated, it gives CSATRYGSQHF. The rearrangement joins TRBV20-1 to TRBJ1-5; D not resolved. V shed 4 bases and J shed 11 bases, with 12 bases lying between them. Germline loops: CDR1 DFQATT, CDR2 SNEGSKA (reference sequence). This CDR3 comprises 11 residues.

This chain uses TRBV6-2 or TRBV6-3 with TRBJ2-7; D not certain. Germline V gene lookup returns CDR1 MNHEY and CDR2 SVGEGT. The CDR3 sequence is 14 residues long. Trimming took 2 bases from V and 2 from J, leaving 10 bases between them. CDR3: CASSYSHKTYEQYF. In DNA form, the CDR3 reads TGTGCCAGCAGTTACAGCCACAAGACCTACGAGCAGTACTTC.

This clone came up a few times. The chain uses TRBV30 and TRBJ1-1; D remains unclear. This CDR3 has 13 amino acids. Trimming cost V 5 bases and J 0 bases, with 10 bases left between them. The V gene's germline CDR1 is GTSNPN and CDR2 SVGIG (reference sequence). The CDR3 DNA sequence: TGTGCCTGGTCGGAGGGCCTGAACACTGAAGCTTTCTTT. Translation: CAWSEGLNTEAFF.

This clone was seen just once. The CDR3 loop reads CASSRTTTGAGSPLHF. The CDR3 region has the DNA TGTGCCAGCAGTCGAACTACGACAGGGGCGGGTTCACCCCTCCACTTT. The chain has TRBV28 and TRBJ1-6; 8 bases are a match to TRBD1. Per germline, CDR1 MDHEN and CDR2 SYDVKM. The CDR3 runs to 16 residues. Losses at the gene ends were 5 bases for V and 9 bases for J; bases not matched to a gene: 12. Variable domain in full (rest from reference TRBV28 and TRBJ1-6): DVKVTQSSRYLVKRTGEKVFLECVQDMDHENMFWYRQDPGLGLRLIYFSYDVKMKEKGDIPEGYSVSREKKERFSLILESASTNQTSMYLCASSRTTTGAGSPLHFGNGTRLTVT.

V usage is TRBV20-1 and J usage is TRBJ1-4, with D tentatively TRBD1 (5 bases). The CDR3 spans 11 residues. Germline V CDR1 and CDR2: DFQATT, SNEGSKA (reference sequence). The V end lost 6 bases, the J end lost 13 bases, and 15 bases lay between the germline ends. CDR3 amino acids: CSAHSPQGLFF. CDR3 bases: TGCAGTGCCCACTCCCCCCAGGGACTGTTTTTT.

V usage is TRBV6-1 and J usage is TRBJ1-2; unclear D gene. V was trimmed by 3 bases and J by 4 bases, leaving 12 bases between them. Germline V lookup: CDR1 MNHNS, CDR2 SASEGT. The CDR3 runs to 14 residues. The chain's CDR3 is CASSDHRETYGYTF. The CDR3 DNA sequence: TGTGCCAGCAGTGACCACCGGGAAACCTATGGCTACACCTTC.

The chain uses TRBV5-4 and TRBJ1-6; D remains ambiguous. V lost 4 bases, J lost 10 bases, and 15 bases lay in between. Germline CDR1 is SGHNT and CDR2 is YYREEE (reference sequence). The length of the CDR3 is 14 residues. The CDR3 protein is CASSPPGAPSPLHF. For the CDR3, the DNA is TGTGCCAGCAGCCCCCCGGGAGCGCCGTCACCCCTCCACTTT.

The V call is TRBV27, the J call TRBJ2-5; 7 nucleotides agree with TRBD2. The CDR3 loop spans 15 amino acids. Germline V CDR1 and CDR2: MNHEY, SMNVEV (reference sequence). The V segment lost 8 bases and the J segment 4 bases; nucleotides outside the gene matches: 13. This CDR3 reads CASSGRGRPTETQYF. The CDR3 bases are TGTGCCAGCTCGGGGCGGGGGAGGCCCACAGAGACCCAGTACTTC.

The rearrangement links TRBV25-1 to TRBJ2-5; 8 bases agree with TRBD1. The germline gives CDR1 MGHDK, CDR2 SYGVNS. V lost 4 bases and J lost 1; bases outside the gene matches: 2. CDR3 size: 14 residues. Here the CDR3 reads CASSADRGQETQYF. CDR3 sequence (DNA): TGTGCCAGCAGTGCCGACAGGGGCCAAGAGACCCAGTACTTC.

This clone came up once. The V call is TRBV5-4, the J call TRBJ1-2, with 7 bases that match TRBD1. V lost 5 bases and J lost 7; bases outside the gene matches: 14. This CDR3 contains 15 residues. Germline V gene sequence: CDR1 SGHNT, CDR2 YYREEE (reference sequence). The CDR3 DNA reads TGTGCCAGCAGTCCACCGACAAGGGGGCGCGGTGGCTACACCTTC. Its translation is CASSPPTRGRGGYTF.

This chain links TRBV24-1 with TRBJ2-5; TRBD2 might be the D (6 bases). The CDR3 runs to 15 residues. Germline assignment: CDR1 KGHDR and CDR2 SFDVKD. Between the trimmed V and J ends, which lost 8 bases and 7 bases, there was a span of 22 bases. In nucleotides, the CDR3 is TGTGCCACCAATGAGACGGGCAAAGGTAGCGGGACCCAGTACTTC. Its protein product is CATNETGKGSGTQYF.

The rearrangement links TRBV19 to TRBJ2-3; 9 nucleotides line up with TRBD2. The germline CDR1 and CDR2 sequences are LNHDA and SQIVND (reference sequence). The V segment lost 3 bases and the J segment 4 bases; nucleotides outside the gene matches: 8. The CDR3 spans 16 residues. CDR3 region: CASSILAGGLSDTQYF. In nucleotides, the CDR3 is TGTGCCAGTAGTATTTTGGCGGGGGGGCTGTCAGATACGCAGTATTTT.

This chain joins TRBV5-6 and TRBJ1-4; TRBD1 might be the D (6 bases). Germline V CDR1 and CDR2: SGHDT, YYEEEE. The CDR3 has 14 residues. Trimming pared 2 bases from V and 4 bases from J, leaving 9 bases between. CDR3 nucleotides: TGTGCCAGCAGCTTTTCACAGGGTAATGAAAAACTGTTTTTT. Translating it yields CASSFSQGNEKLFF.

Of note for this clone: Within the sample, other DNA sequences also encode this same CDR3. The genes are TRBV27 and TRBJ2-7, with D tentatively TRBD2 (5 bases). The CDR3 totals 14 residues. V shed 3 bases and J shed 0 bases, with 9 bases lying between them. Per the germline V gene, CDR1 is MNHEY and CDR2 is SMNVEV (reference sequence). The CDR3 nucleotides are TGTGCCAGCAGTTTTCGGGGAAGCTCCTACGAGCAGTACTTC. Translating gives CASSFRGSSYEQYF.

This chain links TRBV5-6 with TRBJ1-6; D is unclear. The germline gives CDR1 SGHDT, CDR2 YYEEEE. This CDR3 is built from 11 residues. Between the trimmed V and J ends, which lost 2 bases and 15 bases, there was a span of 9 bases. CDR3 loop: CASSFGGGLHF. The CDR3 DNA reads as TGTGCCAGCAGCTTCGGAGGAGGCCTCCACTTT.

J is TRBJ1-2 and V is TRBV5-1; 10 nucleotides match TRBD1. CDR3 length: 13 amino acids. CDR1 is SGHRS and CDR2 is YFSETQ in the germline V gene. The V segment lost 4 bases and the J segment 5 bases; nucleotides outside the gene matches: 2. The CDR3 protein is CASSGTGEYGYTF. The DNA of the CDR3 is TGCGCCAGCAGCGGGACAGGGGAGTATGGCTACACCTTC.

This clone was detected only a few times. This chain connects TRBV9 to TRBJ2-5; the D is unclear. Trimming left V 0 bases short and J 1 base short, with 13 bases between. The CDR3 runs 16 residues. Germline-derived CDR1 and CDR2 are SGDLS and YYNGEE. The CDR3, as DNA: TGTGCCAGCAGCGTAGGGGCTAGGTCGTCCCAAGAGACCCAGTACTTC. Protein product: CASSVGARSSQETQYF.

The chain is built from TRBV29-1 and TRBJ2-4; no definite D call. The CDR3 sequence is 11 residues long. The ends were cut back, 7 bases at V and 0 bases at J, with 4 bases in the middle. Per germline, CDR1 SQVTM and CDR2 ANQGSEA. The CDR3 here is CSGLAKNIQYF. The CDR3 DNA follows: TGCAGCGGGTTAGCCAAAAACATTCAGTACTTC.

V is TRBV7-2 and J is TRBJ2-5; the D gene is possibly TRBD2 (5 bases). Looked up from germline, CDR1 is SGHTA and CDR2 is FQGNSA. V was shortened by 6 bases and J by 1 base, with 9 bases between the two germline ends. The CDR3 has 13 residues. Here the CDR3 DNA reads TGTGCCAGCAGGGGAGCGAGCCAAGAGACCCAGTACTTC. Translating it yields CASRGASQETQYF. Together with reference TRBV7-2 and TRBJ2-5, the CDR3 gives the full variable domain: GAGVSQSPSNKVTEKGKDVELRCDPISGHTALYWYRQSLGQGLEFLIYFQGNSAPDKSGLPSDRFSAERTGGSVSTLTIQRTQQEDSAVYLCASRGASQETQYFGPGTRLLVL.

The V and J genes are TRBV14 and TRBJ2-1; the D is unclear. The CDR3 consists of 16 residues. V was cut by 1 base and J by 8 bases, with 18 bases left in between. Germline assignment: CDR1 SGHDN and CDR2 FVKESK. The CDR3 here is CASSQVFDSKAHEQFF. In nucleotides, the CDR3 is TGTGCCAGCAGCCAAGTTTTTGACTCCAAGGCCCATGAGCAGTTCTTC.